A selection of T cell receptor beta chains follows, all from one sample in a study of cytomegalovirus exposure and HLA in healthy donors. Assay used: immunoSEQ multiplex PCR; TCRdb lists only in-frame clones, some missing. Of around 100,000 clones listed, 73% were seen once; the top ten hold around 3.5%. Sequenced input: PBMCs. Every receptor here comes from a man aged 40-50 years in good health and CMV-seronegative. CDR3s include the opening cysteine and the closing phenylalanine or tryptophan. The D gene is left open where the match is weak. The size entry is marked missing in some rows and otherwise reads once, few, many or a size class.

.	TRBD1	TRBV28	TRBJ1-2	TGTGCCAGCAAGGGGGCTTTGCTTTCCTATGGCTACACCTTC	CASKGALLSYGYTF
.	.	TRBV28	TRBJ1-2	TGTGCCAGCAGTTTCAACCCGGACAGTACTAACTATGGCTACACCTTC	CASSFNPDSTNYGYTF
.	TRBD1	TRBV2	TRBJ2-3	TGTGCCAGCAGCCCCAGACAGGGGGTCACAGATACGCAGTATTTT	CASSPRQGVTDTQYF
.	TRBD1	TRBV11-2	TRBJ1-4	TGTGCCAGCAGAGGGACAGGGGGTAACGAAAAACTGTTTTTT	CASRGTGGNEKLFF
once	TRBD2	TRBV30	TRBJ2-3	TGTGCCGGGGCGGCGTGGAGCGGGGGCACAGATACGCAGTATTTT	CAGAAWSGGTDTQYF
once	.	TRBV19	TRBJ1-5	TGTGCCAGTAGGGACAGAGACAATCAGCCCCAGCATTTT	CASRDRDNQPQHF
once	.	TRBV6-5	TRBJ1-2	TGTGCCAGCCTTTCATTGGCTAGCCAGAATGGCTACACCTTC	CASLSLASQNGYTF
.	.	TRBV9	TRBJ1-4	TGTGCCAGCAGCGTCCGGACAGCTTCTAATGAAAAACTGTTTTTT	CASSVRTASNEKLFF
.	.	TRBV6-5	TRBJ2-2	TGTGCCAGCACCTTAGGGGGGGTGAACACCGGGGAGCTGTTTTTT	CASTLGGVNTGELFF
.	.	TRBV7-3	TRBJ2-2	TGTGCCAGCAGCTTAATCGCGGGGAACACCGGGGAGCTGTTTTTT	CASSLIAGNTGELFF